The subject of this entry is one T cell receptor beta chain. These data originate in a study of blood T cell repertoires in COVID-19. This CDR3 is built from 13 residues. V was shortened by 7 bases and J by 2 bases, with 11 bases between the two germline ends. Germline V gives CDR1 SGHTS, CDR2 YDEGEE. Clones were read by immunoSEQ multiplex PCR, and TCRdb kept only the in-frame ones, dropping some. The sample carries roughly 120,000 clones, about 87% recorded once. This TCR was sampled from a human donor in a cohort sampled during active COVID-19. Sequencing used peripheral blood. V is TRBV5-8 and J is TRBJ2-3; weak D call: TRBD2 (6 bases). DNA for the CDR3: TGTGCCAGCGGGAGGCAGGTCACAGATACGCAGTATTTT. Amino acids: CASGRQVTDTQYF.